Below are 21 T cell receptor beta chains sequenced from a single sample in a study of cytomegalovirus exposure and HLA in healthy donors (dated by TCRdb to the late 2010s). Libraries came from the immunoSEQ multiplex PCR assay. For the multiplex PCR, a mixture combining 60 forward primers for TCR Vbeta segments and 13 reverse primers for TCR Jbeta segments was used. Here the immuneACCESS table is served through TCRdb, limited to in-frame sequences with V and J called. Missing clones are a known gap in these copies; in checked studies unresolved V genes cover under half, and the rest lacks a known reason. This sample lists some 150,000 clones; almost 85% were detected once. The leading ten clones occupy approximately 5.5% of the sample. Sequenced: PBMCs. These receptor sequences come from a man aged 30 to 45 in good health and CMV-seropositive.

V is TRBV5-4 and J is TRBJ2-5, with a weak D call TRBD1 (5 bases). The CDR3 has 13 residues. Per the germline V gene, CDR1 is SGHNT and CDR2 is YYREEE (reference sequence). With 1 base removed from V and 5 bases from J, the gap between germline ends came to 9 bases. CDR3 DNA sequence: TGTGCCAGCAGCTTGCCGTCAGGGGAGACCCAGTACTTC. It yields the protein CASSLPSGETQYF. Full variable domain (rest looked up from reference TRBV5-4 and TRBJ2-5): ETGVTQSPTHLIKTRGQQVTLRCSSQSGHNTVSWYQQALGQGPQFIFQYYREEENGRGNFPPRFSGLQFPNYSSELNVNALELDDSALYLCASSLPSGETQYFGPGTRLLVL.

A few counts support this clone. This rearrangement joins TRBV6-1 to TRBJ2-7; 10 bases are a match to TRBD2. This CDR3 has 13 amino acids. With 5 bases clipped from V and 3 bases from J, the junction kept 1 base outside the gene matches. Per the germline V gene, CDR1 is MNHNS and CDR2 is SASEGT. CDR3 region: CASSKREGYEQYF. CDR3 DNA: TGTGCCAGCAGTAAGCGGGAGGGCTACGAGCAGTACTTC.

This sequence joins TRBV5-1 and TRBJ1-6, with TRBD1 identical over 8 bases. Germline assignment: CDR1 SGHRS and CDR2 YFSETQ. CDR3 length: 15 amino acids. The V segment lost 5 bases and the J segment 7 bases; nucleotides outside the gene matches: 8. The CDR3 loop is CASSTDRVGNSPLHF. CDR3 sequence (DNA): TGCGCCAGCAGTACGGACAGGGTTGGAAATTCACCCCTCCACTTT.

CDR3 in DNA: TGTGCCAGCAACAGGTTGGATGGCTACACCTTC. It codes for CASNRLDGYTF. The rearrangement uses TRBV6-1 and TRBJ1-2; D is possibly TRBD1 (5 bases). The V gene lost 7 bases and the J gene lost 6 bases, with 9 bases spanning the gap. The CDR3 sequence is 11 residues long. Per the germline V gene, CDR1 is MNHNS and CDR2 is SASEGT.

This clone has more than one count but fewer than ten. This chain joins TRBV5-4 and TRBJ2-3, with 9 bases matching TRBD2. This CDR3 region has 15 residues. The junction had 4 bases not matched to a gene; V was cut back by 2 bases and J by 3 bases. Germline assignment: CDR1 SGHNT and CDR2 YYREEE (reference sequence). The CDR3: CASSFAGGKTDTQYF. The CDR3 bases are TGTGCCAGCAGCTTTGCGGGAGGGAAGACAGATACGCAGTATTTT.

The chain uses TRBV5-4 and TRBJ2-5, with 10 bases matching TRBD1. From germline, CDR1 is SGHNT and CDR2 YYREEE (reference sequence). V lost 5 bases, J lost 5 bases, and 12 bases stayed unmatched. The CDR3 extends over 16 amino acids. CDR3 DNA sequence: TGTGCCAGCAGTCACGGCCGGGACAGGGGCGGGGAGACCCAGTACTTC. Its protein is CASSHGRDRGGETQYF.

The CDR3 here is CASSEGYTVGYTF. The CDR3 DNA reads TGTGCCAGCAGTGAAGGATATACGGTTGGCTACACCTTC. The chain recombines TRBV6-1 with TRBJ1-2; unclear D gene. The germline V and J ends were trimmed by 1 base and 7 bases, with 10 bases remaining between them. Germline CDR1 reads MNHNS; CDR2 reads SASEGT. This CDR3 comprises 13 residues.

The CDR3 reads CASRLNSPQGEQYF. DNA for the CDR3: TGTGCCAGCAGACTAAACTCCCCGCAGGGCGAGCAGTACTTC. The chain combines TRBV28 with TRBJ2-7, with D possibly being TRBD1 (5 bases). V was clipped by 6 bases and J by 6 bases, with 18 bases between them. The germline gives CDR1 MDHEN, CDR2 SYDVKM. The CDR3 extends over 14 amino acids.

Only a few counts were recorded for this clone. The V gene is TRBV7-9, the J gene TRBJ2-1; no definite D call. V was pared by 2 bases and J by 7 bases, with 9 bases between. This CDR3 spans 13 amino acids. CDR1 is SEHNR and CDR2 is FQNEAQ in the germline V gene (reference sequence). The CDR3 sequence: CASSLFEVNEQFF. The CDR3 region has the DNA TGTGCCAGCAGCTTATTTGAGGTTAATGAGCAGTTCTTC.

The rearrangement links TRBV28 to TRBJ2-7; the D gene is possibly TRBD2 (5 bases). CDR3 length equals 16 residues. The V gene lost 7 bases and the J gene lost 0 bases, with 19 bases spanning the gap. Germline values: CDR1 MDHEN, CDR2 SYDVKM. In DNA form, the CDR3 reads TGTGCCAGCACCCTCATGGGGAGTCGGAGCTCCTACGAGCAGTACTTC. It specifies CASTLMGSRSSYEQYF. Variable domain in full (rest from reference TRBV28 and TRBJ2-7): DVKVTQSSRYLVKRTGEKVFLECVQDMDHENMFWYRQDPGLGLRLIYFSYDVKMKEKGDIPEGYSVSREKKERFSLILESASTNQTSMYLCASTLMGSRSSYEQYFGPGTRLTVT.

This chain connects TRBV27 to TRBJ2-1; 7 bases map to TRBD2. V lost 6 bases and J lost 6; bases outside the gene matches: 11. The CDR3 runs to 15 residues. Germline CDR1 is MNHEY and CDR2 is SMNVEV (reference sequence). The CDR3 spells CASSWGGFGGNEQFF. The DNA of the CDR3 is TGTGCCAGCAGCTGGGGGGGATTTGGTGGCAATGAGCAGTTCTTC.

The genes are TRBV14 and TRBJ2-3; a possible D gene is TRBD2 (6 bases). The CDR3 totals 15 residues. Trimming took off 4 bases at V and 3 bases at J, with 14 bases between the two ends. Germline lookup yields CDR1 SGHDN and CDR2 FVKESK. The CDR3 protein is CASSRLAIGTDTQYF. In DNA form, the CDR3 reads TGTGCCAGCAGCCGGCTAGCGATCGGGACAGATACGCAGTATTTT.

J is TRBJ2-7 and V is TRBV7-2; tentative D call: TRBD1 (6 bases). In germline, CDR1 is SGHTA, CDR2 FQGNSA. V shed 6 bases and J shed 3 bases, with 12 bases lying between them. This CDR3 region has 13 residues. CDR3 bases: TGTGCCAGCAGGTCACCACAGGGCTACGAGCAGTACTTC. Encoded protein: CASRSPQGYEQYF.

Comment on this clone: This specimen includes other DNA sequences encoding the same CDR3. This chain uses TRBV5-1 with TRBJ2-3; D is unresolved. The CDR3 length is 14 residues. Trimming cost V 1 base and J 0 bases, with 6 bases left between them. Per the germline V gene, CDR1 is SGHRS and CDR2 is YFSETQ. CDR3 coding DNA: TGCGCCAGCAGCTTGCTCTCTAGCACAGATACGCAGTATTTT. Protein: CASSLLSSTDTQYF.

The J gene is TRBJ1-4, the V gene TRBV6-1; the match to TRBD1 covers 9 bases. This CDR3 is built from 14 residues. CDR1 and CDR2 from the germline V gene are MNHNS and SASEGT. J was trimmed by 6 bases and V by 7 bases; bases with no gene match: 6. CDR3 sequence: CASTRQGGDEKLFF. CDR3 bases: TGTGCCAGCACCCGACAGGGGGGGGATGAAAAACTGTTTTTT.

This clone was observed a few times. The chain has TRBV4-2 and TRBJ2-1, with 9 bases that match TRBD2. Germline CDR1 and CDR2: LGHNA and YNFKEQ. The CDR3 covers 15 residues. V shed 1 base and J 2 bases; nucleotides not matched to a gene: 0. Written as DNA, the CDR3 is TGTGCCAGCAGCCAAGTAGCGGGGGCCTACAATGAGCAGTTCTTC. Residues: CASSQVAGAYNEQFF.

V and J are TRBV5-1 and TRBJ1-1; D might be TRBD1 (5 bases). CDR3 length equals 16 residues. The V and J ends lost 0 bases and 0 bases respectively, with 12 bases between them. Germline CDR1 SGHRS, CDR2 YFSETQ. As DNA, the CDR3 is TGCGCCAGCAGCTTGGAACTGCAGGGAATGAACACTGAAGCTTTCTTT. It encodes CASSLELQGMNTEAFF. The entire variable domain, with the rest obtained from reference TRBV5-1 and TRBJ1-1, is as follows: KAGVTQTPRYLIKTRGQQVTLSCSPISGHRSVSWYQQTPGQGLQFLFEYFSETQRNKGNFPGRFSGRQFSNSRSEMNVSTLELGDSALYLCASSLELQGMNTEAFFGQGTRLTVV.

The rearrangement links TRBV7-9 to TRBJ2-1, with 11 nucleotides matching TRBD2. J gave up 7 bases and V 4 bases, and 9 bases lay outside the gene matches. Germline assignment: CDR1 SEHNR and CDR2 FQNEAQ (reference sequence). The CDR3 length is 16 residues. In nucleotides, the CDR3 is TGTGCCAGCAGCTCTGGGACTAGCGGAGGACAGAATGAGCAGTTCTTC. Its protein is CASSSGTSGGQNEQFF.

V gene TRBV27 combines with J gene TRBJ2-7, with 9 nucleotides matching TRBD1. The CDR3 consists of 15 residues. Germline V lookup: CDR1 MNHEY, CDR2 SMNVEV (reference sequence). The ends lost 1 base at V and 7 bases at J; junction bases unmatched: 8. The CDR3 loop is CASSLFGTGRGEQYF. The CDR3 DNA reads TGTGCCAGCAGTTTATTCGGGACAGGGAGGGGAGAGCAGTACTTC.

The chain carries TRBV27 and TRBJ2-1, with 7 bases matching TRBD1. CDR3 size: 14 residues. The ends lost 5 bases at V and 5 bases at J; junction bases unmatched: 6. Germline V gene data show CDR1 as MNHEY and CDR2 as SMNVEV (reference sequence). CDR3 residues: CASSAYRGHNEQFF. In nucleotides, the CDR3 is TGTGCCAGCAGTGCCTACAGGGGTCACAATGAGCAGTTCTTC.

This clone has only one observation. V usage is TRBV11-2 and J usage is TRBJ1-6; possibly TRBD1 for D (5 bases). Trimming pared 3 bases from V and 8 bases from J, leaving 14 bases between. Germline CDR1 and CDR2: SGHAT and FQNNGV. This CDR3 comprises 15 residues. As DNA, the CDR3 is TGTGCCAGCAGCTTTGTATCTGGACAACATTCACCCCTCCACTTT. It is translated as CASSFVSGQHSPLHF.